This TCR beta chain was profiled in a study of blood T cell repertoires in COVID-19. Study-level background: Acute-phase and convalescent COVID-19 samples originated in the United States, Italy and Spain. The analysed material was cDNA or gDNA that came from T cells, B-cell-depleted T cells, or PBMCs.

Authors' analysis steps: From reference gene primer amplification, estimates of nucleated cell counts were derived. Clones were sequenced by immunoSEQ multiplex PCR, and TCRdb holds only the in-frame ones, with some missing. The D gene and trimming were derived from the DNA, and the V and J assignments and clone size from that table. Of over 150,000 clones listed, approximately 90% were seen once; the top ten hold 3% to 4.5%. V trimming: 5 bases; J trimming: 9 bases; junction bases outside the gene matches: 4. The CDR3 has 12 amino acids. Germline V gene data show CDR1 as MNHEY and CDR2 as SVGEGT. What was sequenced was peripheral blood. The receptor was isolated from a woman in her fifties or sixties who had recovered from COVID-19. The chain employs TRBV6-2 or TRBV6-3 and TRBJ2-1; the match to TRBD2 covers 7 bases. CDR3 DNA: TGTGCCAGCAGTAAGAGACTAGCTGAGCAGTTCTTC. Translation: CASSKRLAEQFF.